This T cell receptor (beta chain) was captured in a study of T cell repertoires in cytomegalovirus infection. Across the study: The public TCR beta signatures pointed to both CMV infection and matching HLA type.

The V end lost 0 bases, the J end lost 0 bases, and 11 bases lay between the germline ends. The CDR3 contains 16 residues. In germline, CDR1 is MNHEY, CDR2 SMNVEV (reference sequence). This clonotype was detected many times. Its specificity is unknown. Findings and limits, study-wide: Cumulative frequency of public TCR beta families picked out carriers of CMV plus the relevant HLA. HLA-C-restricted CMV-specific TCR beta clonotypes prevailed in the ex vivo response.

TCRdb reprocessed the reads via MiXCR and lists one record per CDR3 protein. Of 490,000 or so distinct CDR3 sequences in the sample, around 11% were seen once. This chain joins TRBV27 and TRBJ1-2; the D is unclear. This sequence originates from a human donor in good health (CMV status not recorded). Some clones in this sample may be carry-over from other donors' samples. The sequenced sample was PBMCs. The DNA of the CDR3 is TGTGCCAGCAGTTTATCGAGGTCGGGTACTAACTATGGCTACACCTTC. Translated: CASSLSRSGTNYGYTF.